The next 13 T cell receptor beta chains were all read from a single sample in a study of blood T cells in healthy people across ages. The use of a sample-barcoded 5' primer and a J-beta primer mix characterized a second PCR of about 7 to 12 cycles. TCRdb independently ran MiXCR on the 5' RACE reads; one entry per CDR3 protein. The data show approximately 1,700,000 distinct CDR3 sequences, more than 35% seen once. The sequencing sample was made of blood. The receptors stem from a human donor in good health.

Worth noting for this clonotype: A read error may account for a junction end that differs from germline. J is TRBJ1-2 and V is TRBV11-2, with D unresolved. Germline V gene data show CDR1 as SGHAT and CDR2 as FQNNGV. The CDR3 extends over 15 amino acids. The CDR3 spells CAGSKIGRTPYGYTF. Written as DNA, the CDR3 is TGTGCCGGCAGCAAAATCGGACGGACTCCCTATGGCTACACCTTC.

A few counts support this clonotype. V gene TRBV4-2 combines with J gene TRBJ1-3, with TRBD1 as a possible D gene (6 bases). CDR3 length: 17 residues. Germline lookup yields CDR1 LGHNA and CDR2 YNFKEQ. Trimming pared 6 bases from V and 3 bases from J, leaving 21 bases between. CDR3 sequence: CASRHNFPRGRGNTIYF. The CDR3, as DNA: TGTGCCAGCAGACATAACTTCCCCAGGGGTCGTGGAAACACCATATATTTT.

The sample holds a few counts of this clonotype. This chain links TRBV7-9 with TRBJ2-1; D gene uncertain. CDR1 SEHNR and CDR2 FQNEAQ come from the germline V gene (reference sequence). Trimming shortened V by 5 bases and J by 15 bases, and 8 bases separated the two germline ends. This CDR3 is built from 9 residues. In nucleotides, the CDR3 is TGTGCCAGCAGCCCAAATGCGTTCTTC. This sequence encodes CASSPNAFF.

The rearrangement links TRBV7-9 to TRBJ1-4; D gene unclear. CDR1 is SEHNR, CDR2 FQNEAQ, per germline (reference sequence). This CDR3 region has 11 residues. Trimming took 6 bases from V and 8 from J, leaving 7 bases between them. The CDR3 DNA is TGTGCCAGCAGTCACGCGGAAAAACTGTTTTTT. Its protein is CASSHAEKLFF.

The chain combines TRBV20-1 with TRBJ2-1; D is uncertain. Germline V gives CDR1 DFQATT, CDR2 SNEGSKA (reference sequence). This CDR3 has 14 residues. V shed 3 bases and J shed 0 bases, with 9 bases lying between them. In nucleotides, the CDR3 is TGCAGTGCTAGTCTCTGGGGCTCCTACAATGAGCAGTTCTTC. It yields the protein CSASLWGSYNEQFF.

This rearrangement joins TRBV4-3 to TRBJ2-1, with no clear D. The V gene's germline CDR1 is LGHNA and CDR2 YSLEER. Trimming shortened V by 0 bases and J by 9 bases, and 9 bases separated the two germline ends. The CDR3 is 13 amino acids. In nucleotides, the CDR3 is TGCGCCAGCAGCCAAGACGTTCGACGTGAGCAGTTCTTC. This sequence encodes CASSQDVRREQFF.

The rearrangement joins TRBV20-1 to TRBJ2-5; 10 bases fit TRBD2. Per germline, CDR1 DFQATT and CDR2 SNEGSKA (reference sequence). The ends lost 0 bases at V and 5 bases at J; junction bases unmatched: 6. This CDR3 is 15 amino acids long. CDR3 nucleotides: TGCAGTGCTAGAGACAGCGGGGGGGCTCGGGAGACCCAGTACTTC. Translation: CSARDSGGARETQYF.

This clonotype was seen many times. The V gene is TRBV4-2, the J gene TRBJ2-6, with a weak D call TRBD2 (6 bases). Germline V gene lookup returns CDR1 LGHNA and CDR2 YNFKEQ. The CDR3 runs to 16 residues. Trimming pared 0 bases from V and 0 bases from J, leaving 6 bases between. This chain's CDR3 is CASSQERGSGANVLTF. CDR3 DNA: TGTGCCAGCAGCCAAGAGCGGGGCTCTGGGGCCAACGTCCTGACTTTC.

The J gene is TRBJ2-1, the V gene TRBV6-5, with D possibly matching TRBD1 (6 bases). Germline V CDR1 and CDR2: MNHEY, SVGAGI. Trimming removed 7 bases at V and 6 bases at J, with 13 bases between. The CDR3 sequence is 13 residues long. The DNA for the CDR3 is TGTGCCAGCATTAGGGACAACGGCAATGAGCAGTTCTTC. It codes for CASIRDNGNEQFF.

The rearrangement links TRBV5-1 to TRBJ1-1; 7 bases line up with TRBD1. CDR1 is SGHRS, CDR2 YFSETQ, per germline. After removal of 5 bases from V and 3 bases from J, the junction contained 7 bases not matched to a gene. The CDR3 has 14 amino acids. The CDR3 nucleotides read TGCGCCAGCAGACCGGTAACAGGGGACACTGAAGCTTTCTTT. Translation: CASRPVTGDTEAFF. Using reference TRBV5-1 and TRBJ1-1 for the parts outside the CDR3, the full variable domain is KAGVTQTPRYLIKTRGQQVTLSCSPISGHRSVSWYQQTPGQGLQFLFEYFSETQRNKGNFPGRFSGRQFSNSRSEMNVSTLELGDSALYLCASRPVTGDTEAFFGQGTRLTVV.

CDR3 sequence (DNA): TGCAGTGCTAGAGATCCCCTGGGCGTGGGCAGCAATCAGCCCCAGCATTTT. Amino acids: CSARDPLGVGSNQPQHF. This chain joins TRBV20-1 and TRBJ1-5, with unresolved D. Trimming took 0 bases from V and 1 from J, leaving 16 bases between them. The CDR3 runs to 17 residues. Germline values: CDR1 DFQATT, CDR2 SNEGSKA (reference sequence).

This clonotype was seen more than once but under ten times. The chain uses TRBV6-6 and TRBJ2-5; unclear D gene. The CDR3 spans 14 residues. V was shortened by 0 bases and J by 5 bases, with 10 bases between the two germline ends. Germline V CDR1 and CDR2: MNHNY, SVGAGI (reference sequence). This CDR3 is CASSYSKGAETQYF. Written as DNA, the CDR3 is TGTGCCAGCAGTTACTCGAAAGGAGCTGAGACCCAGTACTTC.

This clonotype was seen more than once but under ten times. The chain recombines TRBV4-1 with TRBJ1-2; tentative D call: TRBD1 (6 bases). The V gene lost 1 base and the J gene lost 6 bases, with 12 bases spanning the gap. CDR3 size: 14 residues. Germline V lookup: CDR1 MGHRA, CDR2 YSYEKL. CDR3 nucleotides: TGCGCCAGCAGCCAAGTTGGGGGGCGAAATGGCTACACCTTC. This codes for CASSQVGGRNGYTF.